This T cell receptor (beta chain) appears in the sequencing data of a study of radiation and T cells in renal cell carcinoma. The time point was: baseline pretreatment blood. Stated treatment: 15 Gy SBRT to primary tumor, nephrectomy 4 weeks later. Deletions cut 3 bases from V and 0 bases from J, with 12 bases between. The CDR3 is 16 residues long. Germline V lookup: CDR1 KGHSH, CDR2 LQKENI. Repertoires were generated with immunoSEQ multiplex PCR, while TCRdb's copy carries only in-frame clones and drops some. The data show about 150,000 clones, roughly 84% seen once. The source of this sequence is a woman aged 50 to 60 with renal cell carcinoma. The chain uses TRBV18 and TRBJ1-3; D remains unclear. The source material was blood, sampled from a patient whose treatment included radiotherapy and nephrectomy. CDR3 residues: CASSPRFDGSGNTIYF. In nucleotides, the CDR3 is TGTGCCAGCTCACCCCGGTTTGATGGCTCTGGAAACACCATATATTTT.